One TCR beta chain is described in this entry. Its antigen is currently unknown. Trimming pared 2 bases from V and 3 bases from J, leaving 11 bases between. CDR3 length equals 13 residues. CDR1 is GTSNPN and CDR2 is SVGIG in the germline V gene (reference sequence). The data belong to a study of cytomegalovirus exposure and HLA in healthy donors. Overall study findings and caveats: Links to common viral pathogens appeared, in a later analysis, for several of the most significant clusters. Cytomegalovirus status, reportedly, was diagnosed with high specificity and sensitivity by the classifier.

It was with 60 Vbeta and 13 Jbeta primers that the PCR ran. Sequencing used immunoSEQ multiplex PCR; TCRdb keeps in-frame clones, though not all of them. Recorded for this sample: about 48,000 clones. The chain combines TRBV30 with TRBJ2-7; D is possibly TRBD2 (5 bases). The source is a male donor in good health and CMV-seropositive. The sequenced material came from PBMCs. DNA of the CDR3: TGTGCCTGGAGTCGGTCGGGATTCTACGAGCAGTACTTC. As protein: CAWSRSGFYEQYF.